Included here is one T cell receptor (beta chain) sequence, with context. The sample holds a few counts of this clone. The clone's antigen remains unknown. The record has no base qualities; no much larger clone is one base away. Sequencing of the TRB variable region was done with the immunoSEQ hsTCRB v3.0 assay at survey level resolution. TRB sequencing targeted a depth of about 35,000-50,000 T-cell genomes per sample. An Illumina MiSeq with a v3 150-cycle kit was used to sequence the pooled TRB libraries. The original pipeline was this. Repertoire analysis was performed in R inside a reproducible Nextflow workflow that covered QC, data transformation and analysis. LymphoSeq2, an R package for AIRR-Seq data exploration, was used to implement custom analyses. Several samples yielding fewer than 5000 total TRB sequences were excluded, leaving 188 analyzed HIV repertoires. Among the 180 to 200 HIV repertoires that were kept, almost 60 were collected before ART initiation and about 130 were collected after ART initiation. Repertoires were downsampled to 5000 TRB nucleotide sequences, and summary statistics were averaged over 100 downsampling iterations. The analysis kept only TRB sequences whose CDR3 regions were at least seven amino acids long. A Shannon entropy-derived clonality score and the Gini coefficient were used to measure diversity. In the repertoire networks, any two of the top 5000 CDR3 amino acid sequences were connected whenever the two sequences differed by an edit distance of one. Antigen specificity groups and MHC restriction were predicted for TRB CDR3 amino acid sequences with GLIPH2. CDR3 amino acid sequences were matched against VDJdb and McPAS-TCR to flag known CMV, EBV, HIV or tissue antigen associations. Pre-ART, post-ART and control groups were compared with Wilcoxon signed-rank tests and Holm-Bonferroni correction. TCRdb's version of the immuneACCESS table is confined to in-frame rearrangements and falls short of the full clone set. An unresolved V gene accounts for under half of the shortfall where checked; the remainder is of unknown origin. The V and J calls and the clone size are those of that table, but D and trimming were determined from the DNA. Here the sample has about 18,000 clones; approximately 82% occur a single time. The top ten clones comprise approximately 15% of the sample.

To be included, a participant needed at least one PBMC sample from before ART initiation plus at least two post-ART samples. Every participant with HIV received treatment in the United States of America. Cryopreserved samples of about 1-10 million PBMC were thawed and washed before DNA extraction. At the time of the earliest PBMC sample, participants with HIV were aged between roughly 20 and 60 years. PBMC samples were contributed by each participant from 1-4 timepoints before ART initiation and 2-8 timepoints after ART initiation, with a median of 7 samples. Serial HIV viral load, CD4+ T-cell count, ART history and demographic data were obtained for every participant. Genomic DNA was extracted from unsorted PBMC with a Qiagen kit on a QIAcube, with processing performed in batches of 12 samples. The sample comes from a study of long-term antiretroviral therapy in people with HIV (dated by TCRdb to between 2021 and 2022). Broadly, across the study: The earliest samples were collected approximately a decade before the 2015 WHO recommendation for immediate ART, a period when ART was typically delayed until CD4 counts fell. A retrospective serial study tested whether ART initiation and durable HIV suppression were associated with changes in peripheral blood TRB repertoire composition and diversity. A total of over 150 cryopreserved PBMC samples came from approximately 30 adults with confirmed HIV infection and were collected serially over a mean of approximately six years (range 1-12). About 35% of the 30 participants with HIV were female. No cross-contamination during QIAcube processing was seen in test extractions of a monoclonal T-cell line run alongside around 30 polyclonal samples.

From cysteine to phenylalanine, the CDR3 is 13 amino acids long. Kept here is only the CDR3 DNA, which spans 39 bases and is read in frame from base 1. Germline trimming: 9 bases from V, 4 bases from J; junction bases outside gene matches: 2. CDR1 SNHLY and CDR2 FYNNEI were looked up in the germline V gene. Results the study describes overall, beyond this receptor: Inferences about post-ART repertoire changes were limited because no data were available on ART adherence, viral resistance or therapy changes. Unsorted PBMC were profiled instead of sorted CD4+ and CD8+ T cells because pre-ART samples had limited cell numbers. Since PBMC availability was limited, sequencing covered only the TCR beta chain, with no alpha chain pairing. HIV repertoires had narrower CDR3 length ranges than controls, and the network structure suggested an antigen-experienced repertoire that shifted only slightly toward naive after ART. ART initiation was associated with a significant increase in TRB diversity, but diversity stayed significantly below transplant donor controls even after long-term ART. Samples dated from about 2003 to 2018, and the ART regimens used may be less effective than current ones. The repertoire was dominated across all time points by expanded TRB clones identified before ART initiation, although this dominance was seen to fluctuate and to decrease in many PLHIV after ART.

The V and J genes are TRBV2 and TRBJ2-2; a stretch of 10 junction bases matches TRBD1. Here the sequenced sample was unsorted PBMCs, taken 0.5 years before starting antiretroviral therapy. This receptor was obtained from a woman between 45 and 60 years old with HIV. CDR3 loop: CASRDRGTGELFF. DNA sequence: TGTGCCAGTCGGGACAGGGGCACCGGGGAGCTGTTTTTT.